Listed below are T cell receptor beta chains from one sample, sequenced in a study of Graves' ophthalmopathy and Graves' hyperthyroidism. TCRdb reprocessed the multiplex PCR reads with MiXCR, giving one entry per CDR3 protein. The sample gives 600,000 to 950,000 distinct CDR3 sequences, 40% of which show up once; 44% is in the top ten. Sample: peripheral blood. These receptors were taken from an adult man with Graves' ophthalmopathy. Both conserved end residues are part of each CDR3. Fields, in order: J gene, clone size, CDR3 length, V gene, D gene, CDR3 DNA, CDR3 protein. D genes are given only for firm matches. Clone size appears in some rows only: once, few, many, or a class for an expanded clone.

TRBJ1-4 | many | 15 | TRBV7-9 | TRBD1 | TGTGCCAGCAGCGGTCAGGGGGCAACTAATGAAAAACTGTTTTTT | CASSGQGATNEKLFF
TRBJ2-5 | - | 14 | TRBV29-1 | TRBD2 | TGCAGCGTTATTTCTAGCGGGAGTGGGGAGACCCAGTACTTC | CSVISSGSGETQYF
TRBJ2-7 | - | 17 | TRBV4-2 | - | TGTGCCAGCAGCCAAGATATCAACAGGGCCAGGGGCTACGAGCAGTACTTC | CASSQDINRARGYEQYF
TRBJ2-2 | - | 11 | TRBV7-9 | - | TGTGCCAGCAGCGATGCCAGGGAGCTGTTTTTT | CASSDARELFF
TRBJ2-7 | many | 14 | TRBV10-2 | - | TGCGCCAGCACAATGGAACAGGGTTACTACGAGCAGTACTTC | CASTMEQGYYEQYF
TRBJ2-7 | few | 15 | TRBV19 | - | TGTGCCAGTAGTCTATCCGGGACCTACTCTTACGAGCAGTACTTC | CASSLSGTYSYEQYF
TRBJ2-7 | - | 13 | TRBV2 | - | TGTGCCAGCAGTGAAGCAAAAGTCTACGAGCAGTACTTC | CASSEAKVYEQYF
TRBJ2-7 | - | 16 | TRBV10-1 | TRBD1 | TGCGCCAGCAGTGAGTCAGTAGGGACAGGGAACTACGAGCAGTACTTC | CASSESVGTGNYEQYF
TRBJ2-7 | - | 13 | TRBV7-9 | TRBD1 | TGTGCCAGCAGGACACAGGGGGACTACGAGCAGTACTTC | CASRTQGDYEQYF
TRBJ1-2 | - | 12 | TRBV10-3 | - | TGTGCCAGCTTTCGGGGAGGAGGCGGCTACACCTTC | CASFRGGGGYTF
TRBJ1-6 | many | 16 | TRBV25-1 | - | TGTGCCAGCAGTGAATCTGGGGGGACAAGTAATTCACCCCTCCACTTT | CASSESGGTSNSPLHF
TRBJ2-2 | - | 15 | TRBV25-1 | - | TGTGCCAGCAGGGTAGAGGTAGCTAACACCGGGGAGCTGTTTTTT | CASRVEVANTGELFF
TRBJ1-2 | many | 12 | TRBV29-1 | TRBD1 | TGCAGCGTTCGCTTCGGGACAGGTGGCTACACCTTC | CSVRFGTGGYTF
TRBJ1-4 | - | 9 | TRBV10-3 | TRBD1 | TGTGCCATCCAGGGACAGGGGGCTTTT | CAIQGQGAF
TRBJ1-4 | - | 13 | TRBV20-1 | - | TGCAGTGCTCAGGGTCCGGGGGAGGAAAAACTGTTTTTT | CSAQGPGEEKLFF
TRBJ2-7 | many | 14 | TRBV9 | TRBD1 | TGTGCCAGCAGCGCTCGGACAGGGTCAGGCGAGCAGTACTTC | CASSARTGSGEQYF
TRBJ1-5 | - | 17 | TRBV7-8 | TRBD1 | TGTGCCAGCAGCTCCTGGGGGGACAGGGGAGGGGATCAGCCCCAGCATTTT | CASSSWGDRGGDQPQHF
TRBJ2-6 | many | 14 | TRBV10-3 | - | TGTGCCATCAGTGAGTCTCAGGGTGCCAACGTCCTGACTTTC | CAISESQGANVLTF
TRBJ2-7 | - | 16 | TRBV10-3 | - | TGTGCCAGCCGTACAAGGCATCCAGCATACTCCTACGAGCAGTACTTC | CASRTRHPAYSYEQYF
TRBJ2-6 | - | 15 | TRBV20-1 | - | TGCAGTGCTAGACTCGGGGGATCTGGGGCCAACGTCCTGACTTTC | CSARLGGSGANVLTF
TRBJ1-4 | many | 14 | TRBV10-2 | TRBD1 | TGCGCCAGCAGTTACGGGACAGGGGTTGAAAAACTGTTTTTT | CASSYGTGVEKLFF
TRBJ1-2 | - | 15 | TRBV14 | TRBD1 | TGTGCCAGCAGCCAAGCGGGACAGGGCCTACTTTTTTACACCTTC | CASSQAGQGLLFYTF
TRBJ1-5 | many | 13 | TRBV10-3 | TRBD1 | TGTGCCATCGGTGGGGGACAGGGCGAGCCCCAGCATTTT | CAIGGGQGEPQHF
TRBJ2-7 | - | 17 | TRBV15 | - | TGTGCCACCAGCGGAGATTGGGACACTCAAAGGACCTACGAGCAGTACTTC | CATSGDWDTQRTYEQYF
TRBJ1-2 | many | 12 | TRBV25-1 | - | TGCGCCAGCACAGGGACCGCCTATGGCTACACCTTC | CASTGTAYGYTF
TRBJ1-1 | few | 14 | TRBV4-3 | - | TGCGCCAGCAGCCAAGCAGCGGAGGATACTGAAGCTTTCTTT | CASSQAAEDTEAFF
TRBJ2-7 | - | 13 | TRBV9 | - | TGTGCCAGCAGCCCCCAGGACGGATACGAGCAGTACTTC | CASSPQDGYEQYF
TRBJ1-2 | - | 16 | TRBV14 | TRBD1 | TGTGCCAGCAGCCCCGAGGACAGGACGTATTATGGCGGCTACACCTTC | CASSPEDRTYYGGYTF
TRBJ1-2 | - | 13 | TRBV19 | - | TGTGCCAGCAACCCCGACGGATACTATGGCTACACCTTC | CASNPDGYYGYTF
TRBJ2-7 | - | 16 | TRBV7-8 | - | TGTGCCAGCAGCGATTTAGGACAACAGACCCCCTACGAGCAGTACTTC | CASSDLGQQTPYEQYF
TRBJ1-2 | many | 12 | TRBV10-3 | TRBD1 | TGTGCCACCGCTGACAGGGCGGATGGCTACACCTTC | CATADRADGYTF
TRBJ1-2 | - | 10 | TRBV11-2 | - | TGTGCTAGGCCCAACTATGGCTACACCTTC | CARPNYGYTF
TRBJ1-5 | few | 14 | TRBV2 | - | TGTGCCAGCAGTGGCAGGGGTGGGGGTCAGCCCCAGCATTTT | CASSGRGGGQPQHF
TRBJ2-3 | - | 13 | TRBV12-3/TRBV12-4 | - | TGTGCCAGCAGTTACTCAGAGGCTCATACGCAGTATTTT | CASSYSEAHTQYF
TRBJ2-7 | - | 8 | TRBV29-1 | TRBD2 | TGCAGCGTTGGCGGGGGAGACTTC | CSVGGGDF
TRBJ1-5 | many | 13 | TRBV12-3/TRBV12-4 | TRBD1 | TGTGCCAGCCGGGGTCAGGGGGGGCAGCCCCAGCATTTT | CASRGQGGQPQHF
TRBJ2-7 | - | 12 | TRBV25-1 | - | TGTGCCAGCAGTTTATCGGCAGGGAAGCAGTACTTC | CASSLSAGKQYF
TRBJ2-7 | - | 15 | TRBV15 | - | TGTGCCACCAGCAGACCCGGGCGAGCGGCCGGGGAGCAGTACTTC | CATSRPGRAAGEQYF
TRBJ2-7 | many | 16 | TRBV10-3 | TRBD1 | TGTGCCATCAGTGACTCACAGTGGACAGGGGGCTACGAGCAGTACTTC | CAISDSQWTGGYEQYF
TRBJ1-2 | - | 13 | TRBV7-9 | - | TGTGCCAGCACCTGGGGGACTAACTATGGCTACACCTTC | CASTWGTNYGYTF
TRBJ2-7 | - | 14 | TRBV7-2 | TRBD1 | TGTGCCAGCAGCTTGAGGGACAGGGTCCACGGGCAGTACTTC | CASSLRDRVHGQYF
TRBJ2-5 | - | 12 | TRBV29-1 | - | TGCAGCTTTCGGAGGGGCCCGGAGACCCAGTACTTC | CSFRRGPETQYF
TRBJ2-7 | - | 15 | TRBV2 | TRBD2 | TGTGCCAGCAGCGCTCGGACTAGCCTTAGCTACGAGCAGTACTTC | CASSARTSLSYEQYF
TRBJ1-1 | - | 13 | TRBV25-1 | - | TGTGCCAGCAGTGGCCTCAGGGACACTGAAGCTTTCTTT | CASSGLRDTEAFF
TRBJ2-7 | few | 14 | TRBV5-1 | - | TGCGCCAGCAGCCGCATAGGACAAATTTACGAGCAGTACTTC | CASSRIGQIYEQYF
TRBJ2-5 | many | 15 | TRBV9 | - | TGTGCCAGCAGCCAAGATCGTGTGCGCGCGGAGACCCAGTACTTC | CASSQDRVRAETQYF